The next 2 T cell receptor beta chains were all read from a single sample in a study of T-cell reconstitution after alpha-beta-depleted transplantation in children. Researchers prepared the TCRbeta library using unique molecular identifiers, the study reports. TCRdb re-analysed the PCR reads in MiXCR, keeping a single row per CDR3 protein. The sample consists of around 600,000 distinct CDR3 sequences, more than 20% of them appearing once. The source material was PBMCs, mostly from graft donor cells, sampled 360 days after TCRalphabeta/CD19-depleted stem cell transplant. The receptors originated from a boy under two years old who had a stem cell transplant for acute myeloid leukemia, so the T cells may come from the graft donor.

This chain joins TRBV28 and TRBJ2-3, with D perhaps matching TRBD2 (5 bases). Germline CDR1 reads MDHEN; CDR2 reads SYDVKM. The CDR3 loop spans 17 amino acids. V was cut by 4 bases and J by 5 bases, with 22 bases left in between. The CDR3 protein is CASSYADSSLFLDTQYF. CDR3 bases: TGTGCCAGCAGTTACGCCGATTCTAGCTTATTTCTAGATACGCAGTATTTT.

This clonotype was seen repeatedly, ten times or more. This chain links TRBV5-1 with TRBJ2-5; a weak D match, TRBD2 (5 bases). The CDR3 is 12 amino acids. The V gene lost 7 bases and the J gene lost 0 bases, with 7 bases spanning the gap. Germline V gene data show CDR1 as SGHRS and CDR2 as YFSETQ. CDR3 amino acids: CASGGHQETQYF. The DNA for the CDR3 is TGCGCCAGCGGAGGCCACCAAGAGACCCAGTACTTC.